What follows is one T cell receptor beta chain and its context. This clone was seen a handful of times. There is no known antigen for this receptor. Base qualities were left out, and no much larger clone turns up one base away. The data were taken from a study of blood T cell repertoires in COVID-19 (dated by TCRdb to 2020 to 2021). In terms of the full investigation: The collaborator samples originated in the United States, Italy and Spain and spanned the acute and convalescent phases of COVID-19. The prospective study material was composed of cDNA or gDNA derived from T cells, B-cell-depleted T cells, or PBMCs. Deeply sampled blood TCRbeta repertoires from subjects exposed to, actively infected with, or recovered from COVID-19 were included in the dataset. The repertoires were made available in a free public database intended to serve as a resource for research on the immune response to SARS-CoV-2. The samples were drawn from two sources: the first 160 participants of the ongoing ImmuneRACE study, and fewer than 1,500 subjects contributed by 6 global collaborators. Nearly every sample came with metadata listing a de-identified subject ID, COVID-19 status, age in years and sex. Where HLA class I and class II types were available, the types were taken from metadata supplied by the sample provider, not from assay-based typing.

Deletion took 1 base off V and 8 bases off J, with a span of 7 bases between the germline ends. CDR1 and CDR2 (SGHRS, YFSETQ) derive from the germline V gene. The CDR3 runs 13 amino acids, cysteine and phenylalanine included. The retained sequence is limited to the CDR3, 39 bases, with the frame set at the first base. TCRbeta CDR3 regions were amplified from genomic DNA using the immunoSEQ Assay, a bias-controlled multiplex PCR. Per the source publication's procedure: Within the assay, amplification of reference gene primers was used to estimate how many nucleated cells each sample contained. To quantify the absolute abundance of each unique TCRbeta CDR3 rearrangement, sequence reads were collapsed and filtered. Productive Simpson clonality was computed per sample as the square root of Simpson's diversity index over productive rearrangements. TCRdb's version of the immuneACCESS table is confined to in-frame rearrangements and falls short of the full clone set. An unresolved V gene accounts for under half of the shortfall where checked; the remainder is of unknown origin. The V and J calls and clone size were taken over from that table, and D and trimming were inferred from the DNA. In all, the sample holds some 58,000 clones, and 75% to 90% of those were seen once. Over 25% of the sample is taken by the ten largest.

One collaborating source in Seattle enrolled patients while the patients were actively infected and followed the patients over time throughout the course of disease. Whole blood was collected in K2EDTA tubes by collaborating institutions according to the institutions' own protocols. Collaborator samples were shipped for TCRbeta analysis as frozen whole blood, isolated PBMCs, or DNA extracted from either sample type. Here is what the overall study found, with its caveats: The quantity of clinical and demographic metadata differed by source and by participant and was supplied without curation.

Sequencing was carried out using peripheral blood. The sequence was obtained from a man aged 60-69 years with COVID-19, enrolled during active disease. The receptor chain draws on TRBV5-1 and TRBJ1-6, and perhaps TRBD1 as D gene, on 6 matching bases. The CDR3 sequence is CASSLTGYSPLHF. At the DNA level, the sequence is TGCGCCAGCAGCTTGACAGGGTATTCACCCCTCCACTTT.